This T cell receptor beta chain was recovered during a study of cytomegalovirus exposure and HLA in healthy donors. Notes on this clone: The junction departs from the called germline gene at one end, perhaps through a read error.

Generated by immunoSEQ multiplex PCR, the TCRdb table keeps only in-frame clones and is missing some. The profile shows approximately 180,000 clones, more than 75% of them singletons. This CDR3 has 18 amino acids. CDR1 SGHRS and CDR2 YFSETQ come from the germline V gene. This chain links TRBV5-1 with TRBJ2-7; 12 bases agree with TRBD2. This TCR came from a woman between 18 and 29 years old in good health and CMV-seronegative. The sequenced sample was PBMCs. CDR3 bases: TGCGCCAGCAGCTTGGGGCTAGCGGGAGGGCCAGGCTCCCACGAGCAGTACTTC. Translating it yields CASSLGLAGGPGSHEQYF.